Sequencing of this T cell receptor (beta chain) was carried out in a study of blood T cell repertoires in COVID-19. Study in general: Samples taken during acute and convalescent COVID-19 were collected in the United States, Italy and Spain.

J gave up 10 bases and V 6 bases, and 10 bases lay outside the gene matches. CDR1 and CDR2 from the germline V gene are SGHAT and FQDESV (reference sequence). This CDR3 is 15 amino acids long. Sequencing was performed with immunoSEQ multiplex PCR; in TCRdb, only in-frame clones are kept and a portion is missing. The sample holds hundreds of thousands of clones, about 89% seen once. J is TRBJ2-1 and V is TRBV11-1; TRBD2 matches 12 bases. This clonotype was sampled from a woman in her forties or fifties who had recovered from COVID-19. Input material: peripheral blood. The CDR3 nucleotides are TGTGCCAGCAGTTACCGGACTAGCGGGGCCAAGGAGCAGTTCTTC. It translates to CASSYRTSGAKEQFF.